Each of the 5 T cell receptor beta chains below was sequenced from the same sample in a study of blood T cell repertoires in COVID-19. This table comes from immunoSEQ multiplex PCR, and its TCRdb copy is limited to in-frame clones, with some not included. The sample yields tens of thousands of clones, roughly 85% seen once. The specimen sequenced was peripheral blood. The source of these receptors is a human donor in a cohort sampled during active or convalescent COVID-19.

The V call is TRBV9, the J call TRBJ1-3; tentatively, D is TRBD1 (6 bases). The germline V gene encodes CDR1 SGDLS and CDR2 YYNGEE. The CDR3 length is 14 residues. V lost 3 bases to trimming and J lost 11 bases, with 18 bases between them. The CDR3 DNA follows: TGTGCCAGCAGCGCCGAGGGACACCCGGGCCCCATATATTTT. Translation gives CASSAEGHPGPIYF.

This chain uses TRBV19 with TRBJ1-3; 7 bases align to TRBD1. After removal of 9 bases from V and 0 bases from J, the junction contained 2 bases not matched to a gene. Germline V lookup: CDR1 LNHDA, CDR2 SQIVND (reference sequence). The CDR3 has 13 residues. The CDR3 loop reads CASRDSSGNTIYF. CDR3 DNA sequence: TGTGCCAGCCGGGACAGCTCTGGAAACACCATATATTTT.

The CDR3 sequence is CASSQRGAGDQETQYF. The CDR3 DNA sequence: TGTGCCAGCAGCCAACGGGGGGCGGGGGACCAAGAGACCCAGTACTTC. V is TRBV3-1 (or the pseudogene TRBV3-2) and J is TRBJ2-5; tentative D call: TRBD2 (7 bases). Germline V gene lookup returns CDR1 LGHDT and CDR2 YNNKEL (reference sequence). The CDR3 contains 16 residues. V was pared by 2 bases and J by 0 bases, with 13 bases between.

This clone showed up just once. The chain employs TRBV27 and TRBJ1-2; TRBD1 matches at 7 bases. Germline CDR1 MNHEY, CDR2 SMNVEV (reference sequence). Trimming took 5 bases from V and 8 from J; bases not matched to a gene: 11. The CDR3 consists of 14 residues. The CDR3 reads CASSLDRAEGGYTF. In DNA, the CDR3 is TGTGCCAGCAGTCTCGACAGGGCTGAAGGCGGCTACACCTTC.

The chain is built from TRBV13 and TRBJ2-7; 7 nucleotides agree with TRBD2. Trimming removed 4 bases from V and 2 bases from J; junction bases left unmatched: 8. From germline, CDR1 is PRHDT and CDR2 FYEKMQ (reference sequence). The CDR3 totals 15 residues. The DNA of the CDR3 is TGTGCCAGCAGCTCGAGGGCTAGCGGTCCCTACGAGCAGTACTTC. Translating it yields CASSSRASGPYEQYF.